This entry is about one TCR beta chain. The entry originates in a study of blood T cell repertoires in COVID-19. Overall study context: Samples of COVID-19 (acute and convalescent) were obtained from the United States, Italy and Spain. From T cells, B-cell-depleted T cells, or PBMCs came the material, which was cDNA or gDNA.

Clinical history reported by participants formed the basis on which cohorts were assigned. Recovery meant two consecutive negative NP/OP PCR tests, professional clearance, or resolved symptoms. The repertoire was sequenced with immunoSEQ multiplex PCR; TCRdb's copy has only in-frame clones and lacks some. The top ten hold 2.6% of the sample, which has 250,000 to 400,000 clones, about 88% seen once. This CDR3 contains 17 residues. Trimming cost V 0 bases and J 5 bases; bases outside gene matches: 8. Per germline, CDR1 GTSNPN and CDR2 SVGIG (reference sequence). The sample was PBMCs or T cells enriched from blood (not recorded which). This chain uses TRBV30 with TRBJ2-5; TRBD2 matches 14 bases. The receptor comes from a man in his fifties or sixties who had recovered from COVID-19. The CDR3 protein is CAWSVRGTSGSRETQYF. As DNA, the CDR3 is TGTGCCTGGAGTGTTCGAGGGACTAGCGGGAGTCGGGAGACCCAGTACTTC.